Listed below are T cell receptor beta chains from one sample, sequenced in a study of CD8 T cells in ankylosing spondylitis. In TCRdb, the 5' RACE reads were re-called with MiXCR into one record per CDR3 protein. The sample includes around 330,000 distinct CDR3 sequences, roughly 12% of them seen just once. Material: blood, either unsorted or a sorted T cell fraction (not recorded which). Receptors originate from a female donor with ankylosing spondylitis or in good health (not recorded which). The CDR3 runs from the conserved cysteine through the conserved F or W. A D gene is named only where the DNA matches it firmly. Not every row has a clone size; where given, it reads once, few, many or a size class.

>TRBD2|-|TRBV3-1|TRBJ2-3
CASSQERRGVLVSDTQYF
TGTGCCAGCAGCCAAGAACGCCGGGGGGTGTTGGTTTCAGATACGCAGTATTTT
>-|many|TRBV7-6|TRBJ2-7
CASSPTGLSYEQYF
TGTGCCAGCAGCCCTACAGGACTGTCCTACGAGCAGTACTTC
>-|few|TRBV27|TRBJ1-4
CASSFFPKGFGNEKLFF
TGTGCCAGCAGCTTTTTTCCGAAAGGGTTCGGAAATGAAAAACTGTTTTTT
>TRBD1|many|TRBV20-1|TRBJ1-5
CSARDYGTAYQPQHF
TGCAGTGCTAGAGATTATGGGACAGCTTATCAGCCCCAGCATTTT
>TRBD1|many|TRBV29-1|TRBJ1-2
CSVLDRGSGYTF
TGCAGCGTTCTCGACAGGGGAAGTGGCTACACCTTC
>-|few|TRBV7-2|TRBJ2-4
CASSFPGPDLAKNIQYF
TGTGCCAGCAGCTTCCCGGGACCAGACCTAGCCAAAAACATTCAGTACTTC
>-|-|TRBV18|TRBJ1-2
CASSPLAAPGGYTF
TGTGCCAGCTCACCACTCGCAGCACCGGGTGGCTACACCTTC
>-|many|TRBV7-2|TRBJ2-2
CASSLMSLNTGELFF
TGTGCCAGCAGCTTAATGTCACTAAACACCGGGGAGCTGTTTTTT
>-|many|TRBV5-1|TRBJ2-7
CASSSDPGEQYF
TGCGCCAGCAGTTCTGACCCGGGCGAGCAGTACTTC
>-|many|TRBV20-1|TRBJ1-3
CSAGEASSGNTIYF
TGCAGTGCCGGGGAGGCGAGCTCTGGAAACACCATATATTTT
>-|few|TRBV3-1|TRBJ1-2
CASTETGRYGYTF
TGTGCCAGCACGGAAACAGGGAGGTATGGCTACACCTTC
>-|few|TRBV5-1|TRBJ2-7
CASSHELAIYEQYF
TGCGCCAGCAGCCATGAACTAGCTATTTACGAGCAGTACTTC
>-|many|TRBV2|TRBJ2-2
CASSEARVRTGELFF
TGTGCCAGCAGTGAGGCAAGGGTGAGGACCGGGGAGCTGTTTTTT
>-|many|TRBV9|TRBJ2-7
CASSSPGAREQYF
TGTGCCAGCAGCTCCCCCGGGGCCAGGGAGCAGTACTTC
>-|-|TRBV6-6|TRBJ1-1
CATGPGGNTEAFF
TGTGCCACCGGCCCAGGCGGCAACACTGAAGCTTTCTTT
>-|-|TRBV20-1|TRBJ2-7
CSSRGREQYF
TGCAGTTCGCGGGGCAGAGAGCAGTACTTC
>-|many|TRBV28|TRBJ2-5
CASNLGHKETQYF
TGTGCCAGCAACCTGGGACATAAAGAGACCCAGTACTTC
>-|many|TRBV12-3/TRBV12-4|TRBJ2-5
CASSPLLGTQETQYF
TGTGCCAGCAGCCCACTCCTAGGGACACAAGAGACCCAGTACTTC
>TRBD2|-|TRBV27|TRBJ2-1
CASSISSGPYNEQFF
TGTGCCAGCAGTATCTCTAGCGGACCGTACAATGAGCAGTTCTTC
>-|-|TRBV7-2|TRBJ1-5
CASSLARTLINQPQHF
TGTGCCAGCAGCTTAGCTCGGACGCTGATCAATCAGCCCCAGCATTTT
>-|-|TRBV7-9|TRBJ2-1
CASNDGNNEQFF
TGTGCCAGCAACGACGGGAACAATGAGCAGTTCTTC
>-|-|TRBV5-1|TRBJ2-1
CASSLEGGNYNEQFF
TGCGCCAGCAGCTTGGAGGGGGGAAACTACAATGAGCAGTTCTTC
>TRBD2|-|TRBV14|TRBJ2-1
CASSPLTSRSYNEQFF
TGTGCCAGCAGCCCCCTGACTAGCAGAAGCTACAATGAGCAGTTCTTC
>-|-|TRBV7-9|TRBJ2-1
CASSRESGRINEQFF
TGTGCCAGCAGCCGAGAATCGGGGCGAATCAATGAGCAGTTCTTC
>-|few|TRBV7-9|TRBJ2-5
CASSNRTWYQETQYF
TGTGCCAGCAGCAACAGGACATGGTACCAAGAGACCCAGTACTTC
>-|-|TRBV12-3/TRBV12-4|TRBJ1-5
CASKGGPNQPQHF
TGTGCCAGCAAAGGGGGACCAAATCAGCCCCAGCATTTT
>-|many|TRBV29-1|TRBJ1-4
CSVEDVRSNEKLFF
TGCAGCGTTGAAGACGTGAGATCTAATGAAAAACTGTTTTTT
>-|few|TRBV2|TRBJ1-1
CATGGLRTGEAFF
TGTGCCACTGGGGGTCTGCGGACGGGTGAAGCTTTCTTT
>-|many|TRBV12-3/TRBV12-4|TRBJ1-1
CASSSASGNTEAFF
TGTGCCAGCAGCTCTGCCTCAGGGAACACTGAAGCTTTCTTT
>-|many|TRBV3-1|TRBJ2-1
CASSLEGGVNEQFF
TGTGCCAGCAGCCTTGAGGGTGGCGTGAATGAGCAGTTCTTC
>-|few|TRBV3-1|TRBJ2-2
CASSQGVFTGELFF
TGTGCCAGCAGCCAAGGGGTTTTTACCGGGGAGCTGTTTTTT
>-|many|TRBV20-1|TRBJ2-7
CSASLLRGGGYEQYF
TGCAGTGCTAGCCTACTCAGGGGAGGTGGGTACGAGCAGTACTTC
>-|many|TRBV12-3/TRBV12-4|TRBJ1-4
CASSEDRLGEKLFF
TGTGCCAGCAGTGAAGACAGGCTTGGAGAAAAACTGTTTTTT
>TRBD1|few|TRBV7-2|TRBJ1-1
CASSSYRDSEAFF
TGTGCCAGCAGCTCATACCGGGACAGTGAAGCTTTCTTT
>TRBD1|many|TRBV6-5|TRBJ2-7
CASSYPGQGGMKQYF
TGTGCCAGCAGTTACCCGGGACAGGGGGGAATGAAGCAGTACTTC
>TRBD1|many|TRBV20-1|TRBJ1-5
CSAARPGQINQPQHF
TGCAGTGCCGCTAGACCGGGACAGATAAATCAGCCCCAGCATTTT
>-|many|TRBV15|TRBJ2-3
CATSREVGTSTDTQYF
TGTGCCACCAGCAGAGAAGTGGGGACGAGCACAGATACGCAGTATTTT
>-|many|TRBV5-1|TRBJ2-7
CASSLEAVGLGEQYF
TGCGCCAGCAGCTTGGAAGCTGTCGGGCTGGGGGAGCAGTACTTC
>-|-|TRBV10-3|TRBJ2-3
CAIRGQIRTDTQYF
TGTGCCATCAGAGGCCAGATTCGCACAGATACGCAGTATTTT
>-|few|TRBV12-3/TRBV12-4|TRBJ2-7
CATGRGGYEQYF
TGTGCCACTGGGAGAGGGGGCTACGAGCAGTACTTC
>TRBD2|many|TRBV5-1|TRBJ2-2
CASSLEGTSGNTGELFF
TGCGCCAGCAGCTTGGAGGGGACTAGCGGAAACACCGGGGAGCTGTTTTTT
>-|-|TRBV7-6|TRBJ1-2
CASSLTTTKVPYGYTF
TGTGCCAGCAGCTTAACCACGACCAAAGTCCCCTATGGCTACACCTTC
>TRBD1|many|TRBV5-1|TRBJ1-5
CASSLWQGGQPQHF
TGCGCCAGCAGCTTGTGGCAGGGGGGTCAGCCCCAGCATTTT
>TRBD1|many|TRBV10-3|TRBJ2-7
CASEGETGYDYEQYF
TGTGCCTCCGAGGGGGAGACAGGGTACGACTACGAGCAGTACTTC
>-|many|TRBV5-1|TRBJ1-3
CASSSSRAAGNTIYF
TGCGCCAGCAGCAGCTCCCGAGCGGCTGGAAACACCATTTATTTT
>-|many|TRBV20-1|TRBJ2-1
CSRPGSSMDEQFF
TGCAGTCGCCCCGGGAGTAGTATGGATGAGCAGTTCTTC
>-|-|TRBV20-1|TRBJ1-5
CSARPGKSNQPQHF
TGCAGTGCTCGCCCGGGGAAAAGCAATCAGCCCCAGCATTTT